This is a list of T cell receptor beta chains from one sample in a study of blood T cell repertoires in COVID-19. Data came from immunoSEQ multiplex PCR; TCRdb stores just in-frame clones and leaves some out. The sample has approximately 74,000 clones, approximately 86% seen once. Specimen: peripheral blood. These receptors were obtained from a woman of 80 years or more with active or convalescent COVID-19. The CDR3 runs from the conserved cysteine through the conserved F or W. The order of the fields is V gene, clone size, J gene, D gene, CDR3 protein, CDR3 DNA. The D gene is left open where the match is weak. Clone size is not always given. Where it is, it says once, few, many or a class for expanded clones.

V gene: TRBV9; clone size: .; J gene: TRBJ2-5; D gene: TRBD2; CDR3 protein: CASSVSLRGGTQETQYF; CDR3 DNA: TGTGCCAGCAGCGTAAGTCTTCGCGGGGGGACCCAAGAGACCCAGTACTTC
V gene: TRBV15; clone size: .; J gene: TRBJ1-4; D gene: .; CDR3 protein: CATSRAQGGEKLFF; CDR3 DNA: TGTGCCACCAGCAGAGCTCAGGGTGGGGAAAAACTGTTTTTT
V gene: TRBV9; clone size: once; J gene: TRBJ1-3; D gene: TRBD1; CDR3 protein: CASSYTGVGNTIYF; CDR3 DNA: TGTGCCAGCAGCTACACAGGGGTTGGAAACACCATATATTTT
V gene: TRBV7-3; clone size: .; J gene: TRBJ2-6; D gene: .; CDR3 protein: CASSREGSGANVLTF; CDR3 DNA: TGTGCCAGCAGCCGGGAAGGGAGCGGGGCCAACGTCCTGACTTTC
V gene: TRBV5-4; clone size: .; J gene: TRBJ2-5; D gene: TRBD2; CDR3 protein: CASSLRAGGLLETQYF; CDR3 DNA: TGTGCCAGCAGCTTGAGAGCGGGGGGGCTTTTAGAGACCCAGTACTTC
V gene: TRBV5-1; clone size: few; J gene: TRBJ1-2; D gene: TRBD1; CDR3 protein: CASSFRTGGDGYTF; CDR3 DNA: TGCGCCAGCAGCTTCAGGACAGGGGGGGATGGCTACACCTTC
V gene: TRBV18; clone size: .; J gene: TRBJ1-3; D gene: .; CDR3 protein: CASSPVIAEHTIYF; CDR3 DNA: TGTGCCAGCTCACCGGTAATCGCGGAACACACCATATATTTT
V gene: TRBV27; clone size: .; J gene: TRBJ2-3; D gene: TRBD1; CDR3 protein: CASGRAGGITDTQYF; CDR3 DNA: TGTGCCAGCGGCCGGGCAGGGGGCATCACAGATACGCAGTATTTT
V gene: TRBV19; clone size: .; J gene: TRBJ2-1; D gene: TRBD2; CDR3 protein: CASSTLAGTSGANEQFF; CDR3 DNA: TGTGCCAGTAGTACTCTGGCCGGGACTAGCGGGGCCAATGAGCAGTTCTTC
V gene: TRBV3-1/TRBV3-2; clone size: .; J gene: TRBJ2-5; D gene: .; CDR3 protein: CATALWDKGHF; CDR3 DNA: TGTGCCACAGCGCTCTGGGACAAAGGGCACTTC
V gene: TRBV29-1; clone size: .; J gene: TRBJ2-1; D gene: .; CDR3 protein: CSVPQGSNEQFF; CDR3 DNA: TGCAGCGTCCCGCAGGGGAGCAATGAGCAGTTCTTC
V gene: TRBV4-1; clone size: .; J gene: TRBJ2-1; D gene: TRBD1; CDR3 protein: CASSQGILKDRDHNEQFF; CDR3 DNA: TGCGCCAGCAGCCAGGGGATCTTGAAGGACAGGGATCACAATGAGCAGTTCTTC
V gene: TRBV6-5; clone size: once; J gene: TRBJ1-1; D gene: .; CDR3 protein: CASSWTGQLNTEAFF; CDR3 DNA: TGTGCCAGCAGTTGGACCGGACAGCTGAACACTGAAGCTTTCTTT
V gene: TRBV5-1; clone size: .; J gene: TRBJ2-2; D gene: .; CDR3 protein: CASSLARNTGELFF; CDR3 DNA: TGCGCCAGCAGCTTGGCGCGGAACACCGGGGAGCTGTTTTTT
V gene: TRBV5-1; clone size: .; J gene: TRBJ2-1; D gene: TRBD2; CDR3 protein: CASSLVVSGRRNEQFF; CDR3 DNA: TGCGCCAGCAGCTTGGTGGTTAGCGGGAGGAGGAATGAGCAGTTCTTC
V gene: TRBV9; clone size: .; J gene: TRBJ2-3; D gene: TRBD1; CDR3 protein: CASINVGETYRGPDTQYF; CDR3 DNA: TGTGCCAGCATCAACGTTGGGGAGACATACAGGGGTCCAGATACGCAGTATTTT
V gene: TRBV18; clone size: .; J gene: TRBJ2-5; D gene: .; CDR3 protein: CASSGVSGVGETQYF; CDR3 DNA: TGTGCCAGCTCAGGTGTTTCGGGAGTTGGGGAGACCCAGTACTTC
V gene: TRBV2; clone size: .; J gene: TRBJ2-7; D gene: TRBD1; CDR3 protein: CASSDVGQGWGSYEQYF; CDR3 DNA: TGTGCCAGCAGTGATGTGGGACAGGGGTGGGGATCCTACGAGCAGTACTTC
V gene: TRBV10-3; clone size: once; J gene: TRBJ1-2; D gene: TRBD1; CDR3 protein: CARSGGADYGYTF; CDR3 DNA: TGTGCCAGGTCAGGGGGCGCCGACTATGGCTACACCTTC
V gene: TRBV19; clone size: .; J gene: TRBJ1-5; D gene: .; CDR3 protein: CASKRVNQPQHF; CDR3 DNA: TGTGCCAGTAAACGGGTTAATCAGCCCCAGCATTTT
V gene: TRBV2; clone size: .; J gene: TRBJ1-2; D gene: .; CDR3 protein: CASSEERDYGYTF; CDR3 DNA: TGTGCCAGCAGTGAAGAGAGGGATTATGGCTACACCTTC
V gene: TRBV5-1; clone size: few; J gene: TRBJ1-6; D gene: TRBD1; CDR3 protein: CASSLAKPGGWNSPLHF; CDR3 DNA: TGCGCCAGCAGCTTGGCCAAGCCAGGGGGCTGGAATTCACCCCTCCACTTT
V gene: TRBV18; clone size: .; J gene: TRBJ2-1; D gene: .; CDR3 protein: CASSPLLQGEGKEQFF; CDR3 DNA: TGTGCCAGCTCACCACTGCTACAGGGAGAGGGCAAGGAGCAGTTCTTC
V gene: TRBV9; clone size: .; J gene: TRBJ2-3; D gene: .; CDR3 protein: CASSPGRSGTDTQYF; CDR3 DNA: TGTGCCAGCAGCCCAGGGAGGTCAGGCACAGATACGCAGTATTTT
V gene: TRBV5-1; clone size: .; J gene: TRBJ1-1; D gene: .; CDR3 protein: CASRASMNTEAFF; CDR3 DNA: TGCGCCAGCAGGGCCAGTATGAACACTGAAGCTTTCTTT
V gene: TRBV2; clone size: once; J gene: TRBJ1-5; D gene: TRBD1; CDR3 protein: CASIRGGGQPQHF; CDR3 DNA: TGTGCCAGCATTAGAGGGGGCGGGCAGCCCCAGCATTTT
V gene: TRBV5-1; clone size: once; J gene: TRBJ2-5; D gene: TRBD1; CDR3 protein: CASSLGGQKETQYF; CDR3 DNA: TGCGCCAGCAGCTTGGGGGGACAGAAAGAGACCCAGTACTTC
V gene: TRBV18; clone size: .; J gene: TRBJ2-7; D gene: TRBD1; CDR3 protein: CASSLGQGTGYEQYF; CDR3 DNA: TGTGCCAGCTCACTAGGACAGGGCACTGGCTACGAGCAGTACTTC
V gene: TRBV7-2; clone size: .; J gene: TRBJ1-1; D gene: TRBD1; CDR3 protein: CASSLTRTGVPNTEAFF; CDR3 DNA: TGTGCCAGCTCCCTTACCCGGACAGGGGTCCCGAACACTGAAGCTTTCTTT
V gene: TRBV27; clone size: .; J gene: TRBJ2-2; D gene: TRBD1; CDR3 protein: CATRTGGIGELFF; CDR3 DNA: TGTGCCACCCGGACAGGGGGCATCGGGGAGCTGTTTTTT
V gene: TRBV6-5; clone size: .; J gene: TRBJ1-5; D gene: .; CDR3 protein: CASSYSAPGHNQPQHF; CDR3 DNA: TGTGCCAGCAGTTACTCGGCCCCGGGACACAATCAGCCCCAGCATTTT
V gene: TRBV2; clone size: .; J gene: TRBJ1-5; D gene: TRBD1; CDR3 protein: CASSGGTGGSGQPQHF; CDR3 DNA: TGTGCCAGCAGTGGCGGGACAGGGGGCTCAGGGCAGCCCCAGCATTTT
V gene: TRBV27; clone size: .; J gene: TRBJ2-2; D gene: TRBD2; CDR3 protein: CASTLGLGGTGELFF; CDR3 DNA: TGTGCCAGCACCTTAGGACTAGGAGGAACCGGGGAGCTGTTTTTT
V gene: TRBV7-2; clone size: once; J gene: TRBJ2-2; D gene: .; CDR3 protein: CASSRGTGELFF; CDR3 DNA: TGTGCCAGCAGCCGAGGGACCGGGGAGCTGTTTTTT
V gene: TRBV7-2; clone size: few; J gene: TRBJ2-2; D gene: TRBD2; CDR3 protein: CASSLVASGNTGELFF; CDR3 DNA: TGTGCCAGCAGCTTAGTCGCTAGCGGCAACACCGGGGAGCTGTTTTTT
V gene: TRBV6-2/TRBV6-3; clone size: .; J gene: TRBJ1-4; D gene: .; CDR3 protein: CASSYRENSNEKLFF; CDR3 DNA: TGTGCCAGCAGTTACCGGGAGAATTCTAATGAAAAACTGTTTTTT
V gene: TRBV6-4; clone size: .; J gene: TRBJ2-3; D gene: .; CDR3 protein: CASSGEASTDTQYF; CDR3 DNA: TGTGCCAGCAGTGGCGAAGCTTCCACAGATACGCAGTATTTT
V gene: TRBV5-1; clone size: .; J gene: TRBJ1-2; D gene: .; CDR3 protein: CASSLVQGLIIGYTF; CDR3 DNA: TGCGCCAGCAGCTTGGTGCAGGGTCTCATTATAGGCTACACCTTC
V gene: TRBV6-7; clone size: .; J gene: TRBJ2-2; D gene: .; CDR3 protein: CASNSETDTGELFF; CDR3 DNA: TGTGCCAGCAACTCCGAGACAGACACCGGGGAGCTGTTTTTT
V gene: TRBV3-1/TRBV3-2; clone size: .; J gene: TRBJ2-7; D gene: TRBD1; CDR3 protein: CASSQPRDRGLEQYF; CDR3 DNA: TGTGCCAGCAGCCAGCCCCGGGACAGGGGGCTTGAGCAGTACTTC
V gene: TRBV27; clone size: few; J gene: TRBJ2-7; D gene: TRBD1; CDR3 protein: CASSSRTGISYEQYF; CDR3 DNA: TGTGCCAGCAGTTCCCGGACAGGGATCTCCTACGAGCAGTACTTC
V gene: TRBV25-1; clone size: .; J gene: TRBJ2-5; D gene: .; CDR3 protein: CASTKGQSQETQYF; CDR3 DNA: TGTGCCAGCACCAAGGGGCAGTCACAAGAGACCCAGTACTTC
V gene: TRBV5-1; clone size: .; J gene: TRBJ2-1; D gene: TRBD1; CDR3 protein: CASSFLQGAYNEQFF; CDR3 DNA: TGCGCCAGCAGCTTTTTGCAGGGGGCGTACAATGAGCAGTTCTTC
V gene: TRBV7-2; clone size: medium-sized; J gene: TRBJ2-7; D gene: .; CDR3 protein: CASSLVDQGSYEQYF; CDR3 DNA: TGTGCCAGCAGCTTAGTAGATCAGGGCTCCTACGAGCAGTACTTC
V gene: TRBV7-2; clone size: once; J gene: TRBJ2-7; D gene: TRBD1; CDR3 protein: CASSFGTGTEQYF; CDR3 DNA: TGTGCCAGCAGCTTCGGGACAGGTACCGAGCAGTACTTC
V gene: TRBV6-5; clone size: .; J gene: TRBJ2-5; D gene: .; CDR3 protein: CASGRGETQYF; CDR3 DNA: TGTGCCAGCGGGAGGGGGGAGACCCAGTACTTC
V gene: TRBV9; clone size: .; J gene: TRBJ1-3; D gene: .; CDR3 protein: CASSVDRGTIYF; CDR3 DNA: TGTGCCAGCAGCGTAGACCGGGGCACCATATATTTT
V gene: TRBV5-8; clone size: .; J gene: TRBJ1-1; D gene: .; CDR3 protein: CASSPDMAQRTFF; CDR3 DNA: TGTGCCAGCAGCCCGGACATGGCTCAGAGGACTTTCTTT
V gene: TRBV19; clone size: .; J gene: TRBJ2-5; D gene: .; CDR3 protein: CASSMGRGETQYF; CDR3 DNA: TGTGCCAGTAGTATGGGTAGGGGGGAGACCCAGTACTTC
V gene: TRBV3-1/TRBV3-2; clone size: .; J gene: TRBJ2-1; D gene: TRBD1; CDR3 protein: CASSTSSTGLSSTFF; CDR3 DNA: TGTGCCAGCAGTACCTCCTCGACAGGGCTAAGTTCTACGTTCTTC
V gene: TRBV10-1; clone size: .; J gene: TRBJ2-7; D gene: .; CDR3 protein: CASSQYRTRRTCYEQYF; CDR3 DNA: TGCGCCAGCAGTCAATATAGGACACGCCGAACTTGTTACGAGCAGTACTTC
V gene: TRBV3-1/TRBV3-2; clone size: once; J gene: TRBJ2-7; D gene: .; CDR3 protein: CASSQECRELGRYEQYF; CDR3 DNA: TGTGCCAGCAGCCAAGAGTGCAGGGAATTGGGTCGCTACGAGCAGTACTTC
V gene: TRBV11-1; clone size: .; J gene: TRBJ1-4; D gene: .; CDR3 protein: CASSLGPSTYEKLFF; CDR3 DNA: TGTGCCAGCAGCTTAGGGCCGTCCACCTATGAAAAACTGTTTTTT
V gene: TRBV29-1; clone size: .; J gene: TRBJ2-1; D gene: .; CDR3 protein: CAGGAYNEQFF; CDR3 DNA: TGCGCGGGTGGCGCCTACAATGAGCAGTTCTTC